A single sample is the source of the 31 T cell receptor beta chains below, sequenced in a study of T cells in women clearing cervical HPV infection. Clones were sequenced by immunoSEQ multiplex PCR, and TCRdb holds only the in-frame ones, with some missing. The specimen's table records 35,000 to 50,000 clones. Input material: blood buffy coat. These receptors were collected from a woman aged 18 to 75 with a cervical HPV16 infection that either progressed to CIN3+ or cleared (not recorded which).

As for this clone: The read ends 3 residues shy of where the CDR3 ends; the end is completed using the germline J gene. V and J are TRBV7-6 and TRBJ2-1; D perhaps matches TRBD2 (6 bases). The CDR3 is 16 residues long. Germline V gene data show CDR1 as SGHVS and CDR2 as FNYEAQ. V shed 4 bases and J shed 8 bases, with 21 bases lying between them. The part of the CDR3 DNA that was read is TGTGCCAGCAGCTCGTTAGCGGCAAATGTTCTCGATGAG. Its translation is CASSSLAANVLDE. The full CDR3 sequence reads CASSSLAANVLDEQFF.

Regarding this clone: The read falls 3 residues short of the CDR3 end, and the missing part is taken from the germline J gene. The V gene is TRBV10-2, the J gene TRBJ1-1; D possibly corresponds to TRBD1 (5 bases). Between the trimmed V and J ends, which lost 4 bases and 1 base, there was a span of 10 bases. The CDR3 has 14 amino acids. Per the germline V gene, CDR1 is WSHSY and CDR2 is SAAADI. The part of the CDR3 DNA that was read is TGCGCCAGCAGTGGTAGGGGAGGGAACACTGAA. Translation gives CASSGRGGNTE. The CDR3 in full is CASSGRGGNTEAFF.

Comments on this clone: The CDR3 extends 3 residues past the end of the read, so its final part is completed from the germline J gene. The chain uses TRBV19 and TRBJ1-2; the D gene is possibly TRBD1 (5 bases). Germline CDR1 and CDR2: LNHDA and SQIVND (reference sequence). Between the trimmed V and J ends, which lost 2 bases and 0 bases, there was a span of 10 bases. The CDR3 length is 15 residues. The sequenced part of the CDR3 DNA is TGTGCCAGTAGTATAACAGGAGGACCTAACTATGGC. This sequence encodes CASSITGGPNYG. The entire CDR3 protein reads CASSITGGPNYGYTF.

The CDR3 loop reads CSALDRGSNQPQHF. The sequenced part of the CDR3 DNA is TGCAGTGCTTTGGACAGGGGAAGCAATCAGCCC. The rearrangement joins TRBV20-1 to TRBJ1-5; TRBD1 matches at 9 bases. The sequence runs out 3 residues before the end of the CDR3; the remainder is reconstructed from the germline J gene. Germline V CDR1 and CDR2: DFQATT, SNEGSKA (reference sequence). J gave up 1 base and V 5 bases, and 3 bases lay outside the gene matches. The CDR3 extends over 14 amino acids.

As for this clone: The CDR3 end falls 3 residues outside the read, so it is completed with the germline J gene. The chain joins TRBV5-8 to TRBJ1-3; D may be TRBD1 (5 bases). Between the trimmed V and J ends, which lost 4 bases and 4 bases, there was a span of 9 bases. The CDR3 covers 13 residues. Germline CDR1 SGHTS, CDR2 YDEGEE. The CDR3 DNA, read in part, is TGTGCCAGCAGCGTATACAGGGGAAACACC. It specifies CASSVYRGNT. From start to end, the CDR3 is CASSVYRGNTIYF.

With respect to this clone: The CDR3 extends 3 residues past the end of the read, so its final part is completed from the germline J gene. The V gene is TRBV7-3, the J gene TRBJ2-1; TRBD2 agrees at 7 bases. Germline V gene sequence: CDR1 SGHTA, CDR2 FQGTGA. The CDR3 runs to 14 residues. Trimming took 5 bases from V and 3 from J; bases not matched to a gene: 4. The part of the CDR3 DNA that was read is TGTGCCAGCAGCCCCGGCGGGAGCTACAATGAG. This translates into CASSPGGSYNE. The whole CDR3 protein reads CASSPGGSYNEQFF. Drawing the rest from reference TRBV7-3 and TRBJ2-1, the complete variable domain is GAGVSQTPSNKVTEKGKYVELRCDPISGHTALYWYRQSLGQGPEFLIYFQGTGAADDSGLPNDRFFAVRPEGSVSTLKIQRTERGDSAVYLCASSPGGSYNEQFFGPGTRLTVL.

Worth noting for this clone: Read coverage stops 3 residues before the CDR3 terminus; the germline J gene supplies the remainder. The chain is built from TRBV7-2 and TRBJ2-1; 7 bases fit TRBD2. The ends lost 5 bases at V and 9 bases at J; junction bases unmatched: 13. The CDR3 is 15 amino acids. Germline V gives CDR1 SGHTA, CDR2 FQGNSA. CDR3 in amino acids: CASSTRDYPRIEQFF. The covered CDR3 bases are TGTGCCAGCAGCACCCGGGACTATCCGCGGATTGAG.

Concerning this clone: The read comes to an end 3 residues before the CDR3 does, leaving the germline J gene to fill in the end. The rearrangement joins TRBV2 to TRBJ2-7; D is possibly TRBD1 (5 bases). Deletions cut 4 bases from V and 2 bases from J, with 6 bases between. CDR1 is SNHLY and CDR2 is FYNNEI in the germline V gene. The CDR3 spans 12 residues. The chain's CDR3 is CASSVDTYEQYF. The CDR3 bases that were read are TGTGCCAGCAGTGTGGACACCTACGAG.

A note on this clone: Read data end 3 residues before the CDR3 end; the end is taken from the germline J gene. The V call is TRBV5-8, the J call TRBJ1-1; 9 bases align to TRBD1. The junction had 2 bases not matched to a gene; V was cut back by 4 bases and J by 1 base. The CDR3 runs 14 residues. Germline CDR1 is SGHTS and CDR2 is YDEGEE. CDR3 loop: CASSVDRGNTEAFF. CDR3 DNA (partial): TGTGCCAGCAGCGTGGACAGGGGGAACACTGAA. The whole variable domain, filled in from reference TRBV5-8 and TRBJ1-1, reads EAGVTQSPTHLIKTRGQQATLRCSPISGHTSVYWYQQALGLGLQFLLWYDEGEERNRGNFPPRFSGRQFPNYSSELNVNALELEDSALYLCASSVDRGNTEAFFGQGTRLTVV.

Remarks on this clone: The read halts 3 residues ahead of the CDR3 end, with the missing end drawn from the germline J gene. The chain joins TRBV23-1 to TRBJ1-4; D remains unclear. TRBV23-1 is an open reading frame, and its role is uncertain. V was clipped by 6 bases and J by 6 bases, with 11 bases between them. This CDR3 has 13 amino acids. CDR3 bases read: TGCGCCAGCAGACGACTCAAAGATGAAAAA. This codes for CASRRLKDEK. The entire CDR3 reads CASRRLKDEKLFF.

Comments on this clone: The read comes to an end 3 residues before the CDR3 does, leaving the germline J gene to fill in the end. The chain has TRBV7-3 and TRBJ1-1, with 9 nucleotides matching TRBD1. Per germline, CDR1 SGHTA and CDR2 FQGTGA. This CDR3 spans 13 amino acids. CDR3 sequence reads: CASSFPGQGIAFF. The CDR3 DNA, read in part, is TGTGCCAGCAGCTTCCCGGGACAGGGCATC.

With respect to this clone: The read ends 3 residues before the CDR3 terminus; that terminus is restored from the germline J gene. V gene TRBV29-1 combines with J gene TRBJ2-3; possibly TRBD1 for D (5 bases). Trimming left V 7 bases short and J 4 bases short, with 21 bases between. Per germline, CDR1 SQVTM and CDR2 ANQGSEA. CDR3 length: 15 amino acids. The CDR3 here is CSARVGGQRADTQYF. The DNA read from the CDR3 is TGCAGCGCCCGAGTGGGTGGACAACGAGCAGATACG.

With regard to this clone: The read stops 3 residues short of the end of the CDR3; the missing end is completed from the germline J gene. The gene calls are TRBV20-1 and TRBJ1-1; no reliable D call. The V end was cut by 2 bases, the J end by 2 bases, with 15 bases between. The V gene's germline CDR1 is DFQATT and CDR2 SNEGSKA (reference sequence). CDR3 size: 15 residues. The sequenced part of the CDR3 DNA is TGCAGTGCTAGACTACCTAGCCTGGGAAACACTGAA. It specifies CSARLPSLGNTE. The full CDR3 is CSARLPSLGNTEAFF.

A note on this clone: The read finishes 3 residues shy of the CDR3 end, and the germline J gene is used to complete it. The V call is TRBV7-8, the J call TRBJ1-1; 7 positions agree with TRBD1. Per germline, CDR1 SGHVS and CDR2 FQNEAQ. This CDR3 has 15 amino acids. V gave up 4 bases and J gave up 7 bases; unmatched junction bases: 12. The sequenced part of the CDR3 DNA is TGTGCCAGCAGCTCATCTACAGGGGACTTCGGTGAA. This encodes CASSSSTGDFGE. The complete CDR3 protein is CASSSSTGDFGEAFF.

A word on this clone: The germline gene is not matched at one end of the junction; a read error may be the cause. Read sequence stops 3 residues before the CDR3 end, and the germline J gene provides the missing end. The J gene is TRBJ2-3, the V gene TRBV7-9, with D possibly TRBD1 on 6 matching bases. The germline gives CDR1 SEHNR, CDR2 FQNEAQ (reference sequence). CDR3 length: 15 residues. This chain's CDR3 is CSSSSGTLGTDTQYF. The sequenced CDR3 bases are TGTTCCAGCAGCTCTGGGACATTAGGCACAGATACG.

Concerning this clone itself: The CDR3 goes on 3 residues after the read ends, and that part is filled in from the germline J gene. This sequence joins TRBV7-3 and TRBJ2-2; D gene uncertain. Trimming removed 0 bases at V and 3 bases at J, with 8 bases between. The CDR3 runs to 15 residues. CDR1 and CDR2 from the germline V gene are SGHTA and FQGTGA. CDR3 amino acids: CASSLTGTYTGELFF. The CDR3 bases that were read are TGTGCCAGCAGCTTAACGGGCACATACACCGGGGAG.

As concerns this clone: The read finishes 3 residues shy of the CDR3 end, and the germline J gene is used to complete it. This chain connects TRBV5-4 to TRBJ1-2; tentatively, D is TRBD1 (5 bases). V lost 1 base and J lost 7, with 11 bases in between. This CDR3 has 13 residues. CDR1 and CDR2 from the germline V gene are SGHNT and YYREEE (reference sequence). The CDR3 region is CASSLQGGPGYTF. The DNA read from the CDR3 is TGTGCCAGCAGCTTGCAGGGAGGTCCTGGC.

About this clone itself: The read comes to an end 3 residues before the CDR3 does, leaving the germline J gene to fill in the end. The chain couples TRBV19 to TRBJ2-1; D is possibly TRBD1 (7 bases). The CDR3 runs to 14 residues. Trimming removed 10 bases from V and 6 bases from J, with 19 bases in between. CDR1 is LNHDA, CDR2 SQIVND, per germline (reference sequence). CDR3 in amino acids: CATQPRGVVNEQFF. The CDR3 DNA, read in part, is TGTGCCACCCAGCCCAGGGGGGTTGTCAATGAG.

About this clone: The read terminates 3 residues before the CDR3 end, so the remaining end is supplied by the germline J gene. This chain connects TRBV18 to TRBJ1-4, with 8 bases lining up with TRBD1. The CDR3 is made up of 15 amino acids. CDR1 and CDR2 (germline): KGHSH, LQKENI. V shed 8 bases, J shed 8 bases, and the junction held 13 bases outside the gene matches. The CDR3 loop reads CASPQGTQGEEKLFF. The sequenced part of the CDR3 DNA is TGTGCCAGCCCCCAAGGGACACAGGGGGAGGAAAAA.

About this clone itself: Other DNA variants within this sample encode the same CDR3. The DNA read from the CDR3 is TGTGCCAGCTCACCAGAGCGGGAGTTGTTCTACGAG. Its translation: CASSPERELFYE. The full CDR3 is CASSPERELFYEQYF. The rearrangement uses TRBV18 and TRBJ2-7; 8 bases align to TRBD2. The read ends 3 residues before the CDR3 terminus; that terminus is restored from the germline J gene. Germline-derived CDR1 and CDR2 are KGHSH and LQKENI. The CDR3 is 15 amino acids. After removal of 2 bases from V and 3 bases from J, the junction contained 6 bases not matched to a gene.

With regard to this clone: The read halts 3 residues ahead of the CDR3 end, with the missing end drawn from the germline J gene. The chain carries TRBV5-1 and TRBJ2-5, with TRBD2 as a possible D gene (5 bases). Trimming pared 5 bases from V and 3 bases from J, leaving 8 bases between. This CDR3 comprises 12 residues. Germline CDR1 and CDR2: SGHRS and YFSETQ. The CDR3 DNA, read in part, is TGCGCCAGCAGAAGCGGAGAAGAGACC. Its protein product is CASRSGEET. The whole CDR3 sequence is CASRSGEETQYF.

Of note for this clone: Read coverage stops 3 residues before the CDR3 terminus; the germline J gene supplies the remainder. The rearrangement links TRBV6-4 to TRBJ2-1; D not certain. Germline-derived CDR1 and CDR2 are MRHNA and SNTAGT. This CDR3 contains 13 residues. V lost 2 bases to trimming and J lost 9 bases, with 11 bases between them. The sequenced part of the CDR3 DNA is TGTGCCAGCAGTGACGTTGGCACGGGTGAG. Translating gives CASSDVGTGE. The CDR3 as a whole reads CASSDVGTGEQFF.

A word on this clone: The CDR3 is cut off 3 residues early in the read; its end comes from the germline J gene. The chain carries TRBV7-3 and TRBJ1-2, with D perhaps matching TRBD1 (5 bases). Trimming shortened V by 1 base and J by 2 bases, and 11 bases separated the two germline ends. The CDR3 has 15 residues. Germline assignment: CDR1 SGHTA and CDR2 FQGTGA. The CDR3 protein is CASSLRGGPNYGYTF. Incomplete CDR3 DNA: TGTGCCAGCAGCTTAAGGGGCGGACCCAACTATGGC.

With respect to this clone: The read is 3 residues too short to cover the CDR3 end, so that end is filled in from the germline J gene. This rearrangement joins TRBV27 to TRBJ2-1; 9 bases align to TRBD1. The germline CDR1 and CDR2 sequences are MNHEY and SMNVEV (reference sequence). This CDR3 has 15 amino acids. The J segment lost 6 bases and the V segment lost 6 bases, leaving 9 bases of the junction unmatched. This CDR3 is CASRDSGTGLNEQFF. CDR3 DNA, as far as it was read: TGTGCCAGCAGAGACTCCGGGACAGGGCTCAATGAG.

About this clone: Read data end 3 residues before the CDR3 end; the end is taken from the germline J gene. The rearrangement uses TRBV12-3 or TRBV12-4 and TRBJ2-1; TRBD1 is a possible D gene (6 bases). Between the trimmed V and J ends, which lost 3 bases and 7 bases, there was a span of 10 bases. CDR3 length: 13 amino acids. The covered CDR3 bases are TGTGCCAGCAGTTTCCCCGGACAGAATGAG. This sequence encodes CASSFPGQNE. The whole CDR3 is CASSFPGQNEQFF.

A word on this clone: The read ends 3 residues early relative to the CDR3; the germline J gene fills the gap. V and J are TRBV5-1 and TRBJ2-2; D may be TRBD1 (6 bases). V was cut by 0 bases and J by 0 bases, with 9 bases left in between. The CDR3 is 16 residues long. The germline CDR1 and CDR2 sequences are SGHRS and YFSETQ. The CDR3 bases that were read are TGCGCCAGCAGCTTGGACAGGGAAGCGAACACCGGGGAG. It translates to CASSLDREANTGE. The entire CDR3 protein reads CASSLDREANTGELFF. Drawing the rest from reference TRBV5-1 and TRBJ2-2, the complete variable domain is KAGVTQTPRYLIKTRGQQVTLSCSPISGHRSVSWYQQTPGQGLQFLFEYFSETQRNKGNFPGRFSGRQFSNSRSEMNVSTLELGDSALYLCASSLDREANTGELFFGEGSRLTVL.

In the case of this clone: The read stops 3 residues short of the end of the CDR3; the missing end is completed from the germline J gene. This chain links TRBV19 with TRBJ2-3; 7 bases are a match to TRBD2. J lost 6 bases, V lost 7 bases, and 13 bases had no gene match. In germline, CDR1 is LNHDA, CDR2 SQIVND (reference sequence). CDR3 length: 15 residues. The CDR3 DNA, read in part, is TGTGCCAGTACCCTTGGGACTACCAAAGGGGATACG. As protein: CASTLGTTKGDT. The complete CDR3 sequence is CASTLGTTKGDTQYF.

Of note for this clone: Coverage ceases 3 residues before the CDR3 finishes, and the germline J gene fills in the end. V and J are TRBV2 and TRBJ1-6; D perhaps matches TRBD1 (6 bases). The germline gives CDR1 SNHLY, CDR2 FYNNEI. The CDR3 is made up of 14 amino acids. V lost 6 bases and J 7 bases, leaving 13 bases between the germline ends. The covered CDR3 bases are TGTGCCAGCAGCTGGACAGCCTTCAATTCACCC. Translated, it gives CASSWTAFNSP. The CDR3 reads in full as CASSWTAFNSPLHF.

On this clone itself: The DNA ends 3 residues before the CDR3 does, and the rest of the CDR3 is filled in from the germline J gene. The V and J genes are TRBV20-1 and TRBJ1-5; no definite D call. Trimming cost V 1 base and J 0 bases, with 7 bases left between them. Germline loops: CDR1 DFQATT, CDR2 SNEGSKA (reference sequence). CDR3 length: 14 residues. CDR3: CSARGIYSNQPQHF. The CDR3 bases that were read are TGCAGTGCTAGAGGTATATATAGCAATCAGCCC.

A remark on this clone: The DNA ends 3 residues before the CDR3 does, and the rest of the CDR3 is filled in from the germline J gene. The gene calls are TRBV20-1 and TRBJ2-1, with D possibly being TRBD2 (5 bases). Germline CDR1 DFQATT, CDR2 SNEGSKA (reference sequence). CDR3 size: 14 residues. V gave up 3 bases and J gave up 8 bases, with 17 bases separating them. The CDR3 sequence: CSARVASYWDEQFF. The DNA read from the CDR3 is TGCAGTGCTAGGGTAGCTAGCTATTGGGATGAG.

A remark on this clone: The read stops 3 residues short of the end of the CDR3; the missing end is completed from the germline J gene. The V gene is TRBV5-1, the J gene TRBJ1-1; a weak D match, TRBD1 (5 bases). Looked up from germline, CDR1 is SGHRS and CDR2 is YFSETQ. V was trimmed by 0 bases and J by 1 base, leaving 7 bases between them. The CDR3 totals 14 residues. CDR3 DNA, as far as it was read: TGCGCCAGCAGCTTGGCGGGGGGGAACACTGAA. It translates to CASSLAGGNTE. The full CDR3 reads CASSLAGGNTEAFF.